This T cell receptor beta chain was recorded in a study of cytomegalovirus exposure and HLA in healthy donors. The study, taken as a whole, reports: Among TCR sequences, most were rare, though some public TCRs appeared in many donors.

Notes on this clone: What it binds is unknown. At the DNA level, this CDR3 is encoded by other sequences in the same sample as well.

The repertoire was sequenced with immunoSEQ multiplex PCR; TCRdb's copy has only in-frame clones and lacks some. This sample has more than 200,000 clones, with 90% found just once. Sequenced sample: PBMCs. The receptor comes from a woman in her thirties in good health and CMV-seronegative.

DNA of the CDR3: TGTGCCAGCAGCAGTGGATTAGCGGGGTCCTACGAGCAGTACTTC. This gives the protein CASSSGLAGSYEQYF. The J gene is TRBJ2-7, the V gene TRBV5-4; 8 nucleotides agree with TRBD2. V shed 4 bases, J shed 1 base, and the junction held 7 bases outside the gene matches. The CDR3 contains 15 residues. From germline, CDR1 is SGHNT and CDR2 YYREEE (reference sequence).